A single sample gave rise to the 26 T cell receptor beta chains below, sequenced in a study of regulatory T cells in long-lasting Graves disease. Regarding time point: newly diagnosed GD, antithyroid drugs for less than 3 months. PBMC-derived RNA was used for the TCR library. For TCR beta, libraries came from iRepertoire HTBI primers and Arm-PCR of CDR3 regions. TCRdb independently ran MiXCR on the multiplex PCR reads; one entry per CDR3 protein. The profile covers roughly 350,000 distinct CDR3 sequences, with 16% appearing a single time and around 20% taken by the ten largest. The data were also submitted as part of a second study, on T cells in Graves' hyperthyroidism and ophthalmopathy.

Sample: peripheral blood mononuclear cells (PBMCs), taken at new diagnosis, from a patient treated with antithyroid drugs. The source is a woman under 30 with Graves disease.

This clonotype was seen ten or more times. The rearrangement joins TRBV20-1 to TRBJ2-7; weak D call: TRBD1 (5 bases). The V and J ends lost 5 bases and 7 bases respectively, with 21 bases between them. This CDR3 contains 14 residues. Germline loops: CDR1 DFQATT, CDR2 SNEGSKA (reference sequence). The CDR3 region has the DNA TGCAGTGCTTCAACGAACGCTCAGGGTCCGGAGCAGTACTTC. Translated, it gives CSASTNAQGPEQYF.

The chain's CDR3 is CARGQLNTEAFF. The CDR3 DNA sequence: TGTGCCAGGGGACAGCTGAACACTGAAGCTTTCTTT. The chain links TRBV2 to TRBJ1-1, with 7 bases matching TRBD1. This CDR3 is 12 amino acids long. V lost 9 bases to trimming and J lost 0 bases; unmatched junction nucleotides: 1. Germline CDR1 SNHLY, CDR2 FYNNEI.

This clonotype was picked up many times. The chain couples TRBV15 to TRBJ1-5, with D possibly matching TRBD1 (5 bases). V was cut by 0 bases and J by 0 bases, with 15 bases left in between. The CDR3 covers 18 residues. Germline CDR1 and CDR2: LNHNV and YYDKDF (reference sequence). CDR3 DNA: TGTGCCACCAGCAGAGATAGGGGCGGGGAATATAGCAATCAGCCCCAGCATTTT. The encoded protein is CATSRDRGGEYSNQPQHF.

This clonotype appeared many times. V usage is TRBV3-1 and J usage is TRBJ2-7; possible D gene TRBD2, 6 bases. The germline V and J ends were trimmed by 2 bases and 0 bases, with 11 bases remaining between them. There are 15 residues in the CDR3. Germline CDR1 is LGHDT and CDR2 is YNNKEL (reference sequence). The CDR3 DNA sequence: TGTGCCAGCAGCCAACTCCGGGGACTCTCCTACGAGCAGTACTTC. Translation: CASSQLRGLSYEQYF.

This clonotype was seen repeatedly, ten times or more. Here the CDR3 reads CSASGVGTGELFF. As DNA, the CDR3 is TGCAGTGCATCGGGAGTGGGCACCGGGGAGCTGTTTTTT. This chain connects TRBV20-1 to TRBJ2-2; D might be TRBD2 (6 bases). The CDR3 runs 13 residues. The germline gives CDR1 DFQATT, CDR2 SNEGSKA (reference sequence). With 6 bases removed from V and 4 bases from J, the gap between germline ends came to 12 bases.

As regards this clonotype: A much larger clone differs from this one at a single base, so this may be a read error. V usage is TRBV2 and J usage is TRBJ1-5; 10 positions match TRBD1. From germline, CDR1 is SNHLY and CDR2 FYNNEI. J gave up 2 bases and V 4 bases, and 8 bases lay outside the gene matches. The CDR3 is 17 residues long. The CDR3 coding sequence is TGTGCCAGCAGTGCCCGGACAGGGGGATTGGGCAATCAGCCCCAGCATTTT. It codes for CASSARTGGLGNQPQHF. The full variable domain, its missing parts supplied by reference TRBV2 and TRBJ1-5, is EPEVTQTPSHQVTQMGQEVILRCVPISNHLYFYWYRQILGQKVEFLVSFYNNEISEKSEIFDDQFSVERPDGSNFTLKIRSTKLEDSAMYFCASSARTGGLGNQPQHFGDGTRLSIL.

With respect to this clonotype: A single base separates this from a much larger clone, so it may be a read error. The chain links TRBV5-1 to TRBJ2-1; TRBD2 matches 8 bases. The end of the DNA fits TRBJ2-3 better, so the J call may be wrong. The CDR3 is 15 residues long. Looked up from germline, CDR1 is SGHRS and CDR2 is YFSETQ. CDR3 sequence: CASSPFSGTTDAQYF. The CDR3 DNA sequence: TGCGCCAGCAGCCCATTTAGCGGGACCACAGATGCGCAGTATTTT.

The chain uses TRBV2 and TRBJ1-1; 7 positions agree with TRBD1. The CDR3 consists of 14 residues. J was trimmed by 5 bases and V by 5 bases; bases with no gene match: 8. Germline V gives CDR1 SNHLY, CDR2 FYNNEI. The CDR3 protein is CASSLDRMVTEAFF. CDR3 in DNA: TGTGCCAGCAGTTTGGACAGGATGGTTACTGAAGCTTTCTTT.

This clonotype showed up many times. The chain uses TRBV20-1 and TRBJ2-3; the D gene is possibly TRBD2 (5 bases). The V end was cut by 4 bases, the J end by 3 bases, with 8 bases between. From germline, CDR1 is DFQATT and CDR2 SNEGSKA (reference sequence). This CDR3 is built from 12 residues. The CDR3 spells CSAKRQTDTQYF. In DNA form, the CDR3 reads TGCAGTGCTAAGCGGCAGACAGATACGCAGTATTTT.

V usage is TRBV7-3 and J usage is TRBJ2-2; D call uncertain. Germline CDR1 is SGHTA and CDR2 is FQGTGA. The V end was cut by 2 bases, the J end by 0 bases, with 13 bases between. The CDR3 extends over 17 amino acids. CDR3 coding DNA: TGTGCCAGCAGCTTACTACTTGATACAGCGAACACCGGGGAGCTGTTTTTT. Its protein is CASSLLLDTANTGELFF.

This rearrangement joins TRBV5-5 to TRBJ1-2, with 7 nucleotides matching TRBD1. The junction had 5 bases not matched to a gene; V was cut back by 4 bases and J by 5 bases. The germline V gene has CDR1 SGHKS and CDR2 YYEKEE (reference sequence). This CDR3 region has 13 residues. The CDR3 loop reads CASSAQGKYGYTF. Here the CDR3 DNA reads TGTGCCAGCAGCGCACAGGGGAAGTATGGCTACACCTTC.

This clonotype has ten or more counts. The chain employs TRBV2 and TRBJ1-1, with a weak D call TRBD1 (5 bases). V was cut by 4 bases and J by 5 bases, with 11 bases left in between. The length of the CDR3 is 13 residues. The germline V gene has CDR1 SNHLY and CDR2 FYNNEI. CDR3 sequence: CASSVPGRTEAFF. The DNA for the CDR3 is TGTGCCAGCAGTGTCCCAGGGAGGACTGAAGCTTTCTTT.

There are a few counts of this clonotype. V and J are TRBV3-1 and TRBJ2-5; D possibly matches TRBD1 or TRBD2 (5 bases each). Per the germline V gene, CDR1 is LGHDT and CDR2 is YNNKEL (reference sequence). Trimming cost V 0 bases and J 2 bases, with 10 bases left between them. This CDR3 spans 15 amino acids. The CDR3 DNA reads TGTGCCAGCAGCCAAGAATGGGGGACGCAAGAGACCCAGTACTTC. This gives the protein CASSQEWGTQETQYF.

The V call is TRBV11-2, the J call TRBJ1-2; D remains unclear. Between the trimmed V and J ends, which lost 3 bases and 3 bases, there was a span of 17 bases. This CDR3 has 16 amino acids. Germline V gene sequence: CDR1 SGHAT, CDR2 FQNNGV. Here the CDR3 reads CASSFGAARSYYGYTF. The DNA for the CDR3 is TGTGCCAGCAGCTTCGGAGCTGCCAGAAGTTACTATGGCTACACCTTC.

This chain connects TRBV5-1 to TRBJ2-3; TRBD2 agrees at 15 bases. This CDR3 has 17 residues. Germline lookup yields CDR1 SGHRS and CDR2 YFSETQ. V lost 4 bases, J lost 7 bases, and 10 bases stayed unmatched. The CDR3: CASSSQGTSGRLNTQYF. The CDR3 nucleotides are TGCGCCAGCAGCAGCCAAGGGACTAGCGGGAGGTTAAATACGCAGTATTTT.

This clonotype was picked up many times. The V call is TRBV12-3 or TRBV12-4, the J call TRBJ1-1; unclear D gene. The germline V and J ends were trimmed by 7 bases and 1 base, with 16 bases remaining between them. The CDR3 is 15 residues long. Written as DNA, the CDR3 is TGTGCCAGCACCCTTGGGGATGTATCGAACACTGAAGCTTTCTTT. Translated, it gives CASTLGDVSNTEAFF.

This clonotype was found a few times. The rearrangement uses TRBV9 and TRBJ2-1, with D unresolved. This CDR3 comprises 13 residues. Trimming shortened V by 0 bases and J by 3 bases, and 4 bases separated the two germline ends. Germline-derived CDR1 and CDR2 are SGDLS and YYNGEE. CDR3 residues: CASSVAGYNEQFF. The DNA of the CDR3 is TGTGCCAGCAGCGTAGCTGGCTACAATGAGCAGTTCTTC.

This clonotype has at least ten counts. The rearrangement joins TRBV5-1 to TRBJ2-5; possible D gene TRBD2, 6 bases. Germline V lookup: CDR1 SGHRS, CDR2 YFSETQ. The CDR3 is 15 amino acids. V was cut by 0 bases and J by 5 bases, with 14 bases left in between. CDR3 loop: CASSLAGGQWETQYF. The CDR3 coding sequence is TGCGCCAGCAGCTTGGCCGGAGGGCAGTGGGAGACCCAGTACTTC.

To note about this clonotype: A much larger clone sits a single nucleotide away, making a read error possible. This chain uses TRBV7-9 with TRBJ2-1; possibly TRBD1 for D (5 bases). This CDR3 has 15 amino acids. Germline V gene sequence: CDR1 SEHNR, CDR2 FQNEAQ (reference sequence). CDR3 DNA: TGTGCCAGCAGCTTAGCAGGGGTCTTTTACAATGGGCAGTTCTTC. Translated, it gives CASSLAGVFYNGQFF.

CDR3 in DNA: TGTGCCAGCAGTTTTGTCGAGGGGGCGAGGGCTGAAGCTTTCTTT. Translation gives CASSFVEGARAEAFF. The gene calls are TRBV27 and TRBJ1-1, with 7 bases fitting TRBD1. The CDR3 contains 15 residues. The germline CDR1 and CDR2 sequences are MNHEY and SMNVEV (reference sequence). Losses at the gene ends were 3 bases for V and 6 bases for J; bases not matched to a gene: 10.

The V call is TRBV30, the J call TRBJ1-6; 7 bases are a match to TRBD1. After removal of 8 bases from V and 7 bases from J, the junction contained 8 bases not matched to a gene. Germline loops: CDR1 GTSNPN, CDR2 SVGIG (reference sequence). The CDR3 spans 13 residues. The CDR3 DNA follows: TGTGCCGGGGGGGACAGTAGAAATTCACCCCTCCACTTT. As protein: CAGGDSRNSPLHF.

This clonotype was picked up many times. The chain recombines TRBV11-2 with TRBJ2-7; 8 nucleotides align to TRBD1. The CDR3 is made up of 14 amino acids. V was pared by 4 bases and J by 6 bases, with 8 bases of the junction left unmatched. Germline V gene lookup returns CDR1 SGHAT and CDR2 FQNNGV. The DNA for the CDR3 is TGTGCCAGCAGCTCCCGGACAGGGACGGCCGAGCAGTACTTC. It codes for CASSSRTGTAEQYF.

Regarding this clonotype: Just one base apart from a much larger clone, this may be a read error. The chain is built from TRBV7-3 and TRBJ2-7, with D unresolved. V lost 3 bases and J 5 bases, leaving 17 bases between the germline ends. This CDR3 has 15 amino acids. Germline values: CDR1 SGHTA, CDR2 FQGTGA. The CDR3: CASSLTPDPLHEQYF. For the CDR3, the DNA is TGTGCCAGCAGCTTGACCCCGGACCCCCTCCACGAGCAGTACTTC.

The V gene is TRBV4-1, the J gene TRBJ1-2; a possible D gene is TRBD1 (5 bases). The CDR3 sequence is 15 residues long. The germline V and J ends were trimmed by 0 bases and 0 bases, with 8 bases remaining between them. Germline lookup yields CDR1 MGHRA and CDR2 YSYEKL. The CDR3 DNA reads TGCGCCAGCAGCCAAGAACCGGGGGCTAACTATGGCTACACCTTC. It is translated as CASSQEPGANYGYTF.

In its sample, this clonotype was seen many times. This rearrangement joins TRBV12-3 or TRBV12-4 to TRBJ2-7; D perhaps matches TRBD1 (7 bases). The CDR3 runs to 14 residues. V was clipped by 7 bases and J by 4 bases, with 17 bases between them. This chain's CDR3 is CASTQQGTHYEQYF. The CDR3 nucleotides read TGTGCCAGCACCCAACAGGGGACTCATTACGAGCAGTACTTC.

This clonotype was seen repeatedly, ten times or more. The chain has TRBV20-1 and TRBJ2-2, with 11 bases that match TRBD2. V dropped 4 bases and J dropped 4; count of bases not matched to a gene: 5. From germline, CDR1 is DFQATT and CDR2 SNEGSKA (reference sequence). The CDR3 sequence is 15 residues long. The CDR3 coding sequence is TGCAGTGCTACAGTAGCGGGAGGGGGCACCGGGGAGCTGTTTTTT. Encoded protein: CSATVAGGGTGELFF.